The clone carrying this TCR beta chain appeared a few times. The antigen is unknown. The data originate from a study of cytomegalovirus exposure and HLA in healthy donors. Whole-study context: In terms of ancestry, the Caucasian-associated cluster contained 81% of the 300 to 400 genotyped donors.

General observations from the study: The authors reported that TCR beta sequences could predict HLA-A and HLA-B alleles. These predictions were accurate for most subjects in the first cohort.

This CDR3 spans 13 amino acids. The V end lost 4 bases, the J end lost 5 bases, and 14 bases lay between the germline ends. CDR1 is SQVTM, CDR2 ANQGSEA, per germline. The PCR used 60 Vbeta and 13 Jbeta primers. Using immunoSEQ multiplex PCR, the repertoire was profiled, and TCRdb retains in-frame clones only, with some absent. The sample has around 110,000 clones, approximately 70% seen once. This chain links TRBV29-1 with TRBJ1-1; TRBD1 is a possible D gene (5 bases). This TCR derives from a man aged 18 to 29 in good health and CMV-seronegative. The sample was PBMCs. The DNA of the CDR3 is TGCAGCGTTGGAGTCAGGGAGGGAACTGAAGCTTTCTTT. Protein sequence: CSVGVREGTEAFF.